This T cell receptor (beta chain) was captured by sequencing in a study of T-cell reconstitution after alpha-beta-depleted transplantation in children. The germline CDR1 and CDR2 sequences are DFQATT and SNEGSKA (reference sequence). The CDR3 length is 15 residues. V lost 0 bases and J 0 bases, leaving 9 bases between the germline ends. TCRbeta library preparation incorporated unique molecular identifiers. Each CDR3 protein gets one entry after TCRdb re-called the PCR reads with MiXCR. Of a few hundred thousand distinct CDR3 sequences listed, 10% to 15% are singletons. The chain uses TRBV20-1 and TRBJ2-4, with no clear D. The sample here was PBMCs, mostly from graft donor cells, taken 360 days after TCRalphabeta/CD19-depleted stem cell transplant. The sequence was collected from a male patient younger than 18 who had a stem cell transplant for acute myeloid leukemia, so the T cells may come from the graft donor. The CDR3: CSARELFIAKNIQYF. The CDR3 DNA reads TGCAGTGCTAGAGAACTTTTTATAGCCAAAAACATTCAGTACTTC.